The text below deals with one T cell receptor beta chain. Its matching antigen is unknown. The data were taken from a study of CXCR3-negative and CXCR3-positive naive CD8 T cells. Study-wide results and caveats: Comparison of naive cells showed more hydrophobic TRB CDR3s in CXCR3-positive than in CXCR3-negative naive cells. Naive subsets did not differ in surface CD5, and the authors estimated TCR strength using properties of the TRB CDR3. For memory CD8+ cells diversity was much lower, but both naive subsets had comparably high diversity.

The CDR3 contains 15 residues. CDR1 is MGHRA, CDR2 YSYEKL, per germline. The TRB cDNA libraries were prepared by 5' RACE with UMI labels. Following a re-call of the 5' RACE reads, TCRdb has one entry per CDR3 protein and lacks DNA. This sample's clone table lists about 150,000 distinct CDR3 sequences. A CD45RO-CCR7+CD27+CD95- phenotype identified naive CD8+ T cells. The specimen was naive CXCR3+ CD8+ T cells from blood. Subset indicated: CD45RO-CCR7+CD27+CD95- naive CD8+ T cells expressing CXCR3 (TNR3+). The chain combines TRBV4-1 with TRBJ2-7. The clonotype originates from a human donor in good health. Some clones in this sample may be carry-over from other donors' samples. The CDR3 protein is CASSQNVADSYEQYF.